This entry lists 6 T cell receptor beta chains sequenced from one sample in a study of T cell responses to AZD1222 COVID-19 vaccine. This table comes from immunoSEQ multiplex PCR, and its TCRdb copy is limited to in-frame clones, with some not included. The table has almost 35,000 clones, approximately 88% seen once. Sequences were derived from peripheral blood, sampled on day 0 of AZD1222 vaccination. These TCRs come from an adult in good health.

This chain uses TRBV2 with TRBJ1-3, with TRBD1 matching 8 bases. The CDR3 sequence is 13 residues long. V lost 6 bases to trimming and J lost 4 bases; unmatched junction nucleotides: 2. CDR1 is SNHLY and CDR2 is FYNNEI in the germline V gene. The CDR3 loop reads CASRGDRGNTIYF. The CDR3 region has the DNA TGTGCCAGCAGGGGGGACAGGGGAAACACCATATATTTT.

This chain uses TRBV7-9 with TRBJ2-1, with 11 positions matching TRBD2. The CDR3 sequence is 16 residues long. V trimming: 5 bases; J trimming: 8 bases; junction bases outside the gene matches: 11. Per germline, CDR1 SEHNR and CDR2 FQNEAQ (reference sequence). The CDR3 DNA follows: TGTGCCAGCAGCCTCTCCTCTAGCGGGAGGTTTTATGAGCAGTTCTTC. Its protein product is CASSLSSSGRFYEQFF.

The chain uses TRBV3-1 (or the pseudogene TRBV3-2) and TRBJ2-1; D perhaps matches TRBD1 (5 bases). V lost 4 bases to trimming and J lost 4 bases, with 5 bases between them. From germline, CDR1 is LGHDT and CDR2 YNNKEL (reference sequence). This CDR3 has 12 residues. The CDR3 reads CASSPGYNEQFF. CDR3 DNA sequence: TGTGCCAGCAGCCCAGGGTACAATGAGCAGTTCTTC.

This clone was counted once. The rearrangement links TRBV6-1 to TRBJ2-7, with D unclear. The CDR3 is made up of 13 amino acids. V lost 0 bases and J lost 12, with 15 bases in between. CDR1 MNHNS and CDR2 SASEGT come from the germline V gene. This CDR3 is CASSEAVGIRSYF. As DNA, the CDR3 is TGTGCCAGCAGTGAAGCTGTTGGGATCCGGTCGTACTTC.

This chain joins TRBV29-1 and TRBJ1-1, with a possible D match to TRBD1 (5 bases). The CDR3 contains 12 residues. V was shortened by 3 bases and J by 3 bases, with 8 bases between the two germline ends. CDR1 is SQVTM and CDR2 is ANQGSEA in the germline V gene. The CDR3 nucleotides are TGCAGCGTTGAGAAAGGGGACACTGAAGCTTTCTTT. It specifies CSVEKGDTEAFF.

V usage is TRBV7-9 and J usage is TRBJ2-7, with 8 bases identical to TRBD2. V shed 5 bases and J 6 bases; nucleotides not matched to a gene: 12. CDR1 and CDR2 (germline): SEHNR, FQNEAQ (reference sequence). The CDR3 totals 15 residues. The CDR3 loop is CASSPAREGRSEQYF. DNA of the CDR3: TGTGCCAGCAGCCCAGCCCGGGAGGGGAGGTCCGAGCAGTACTTC.